The 27 T cell receptor beta chains presented below share a single source sample, sequenced in a study of cytomegalovirus exposure and HLA in healthy donors. Amplification used 60 Vbeta primers and 13 Jbeta primers. The repertoire was sequenced with immunoSEQ multiplex PCR; TCRdb's copy has only in-frame clones and lacks some. Counted here are 200,000 to 300,000 clones, around 81% occurring once; the ten biggest clones make up less than 9%. The source material was PBMCs. These receptors all come from a woman aged 60 to 75 in good health and CMV-seropositive.

This clone has a handful of counts. The chain employs TRBV4-1 and TRBJ2-7, with 7 nucleotides matching TRBD1. The germline V gene has CDR1 MGHRA and CDR2 YSYEKL. The junction had 8 bases not matched to a gene; V was cut back by 1 base and J by 2 bases. This CDR3 has 16 residues. CDR3 DNA: TGCGCCAGCAGCCAAGTACGAGGGGGCAGGCCCTACGAGCAGTACTTC. Amino acids: CASSQVRGGRPYEQYF.

CDR3 loop: CASSYGRQVPNTEAFF. The CDR3, as DNA: TGTGCCAGCAGTTACGGGAGACAGGTCCCGAACACTGAAGCTTTCTTT. V gene TRBV6-5 combines with J gene TRBJ1-1, with a tentative D call TRBD1 (6 bases). Germline loops: CDR1 MNHEY, CDR2 SVGAGI. Trimming pared 2 bases from V and 1 base from J, leaving 14 bases between. The CDR3 extends over 16 amino acids.

The V gene is TRBV30, the J gene TRBJ1-3; no clear D. V was trimmed by 6 bases and J by 0 bases, leaving 12 bases between them. Germline CDR1 and CDR2: GTSNPN and SVGIG (reference sequence). The CDR3 loop spans 14 amino acids. CDR3 nucleotides: TGTGCCTGTAACTCCGGTGGCTCTGGAAACACCATATATTTT. Its translation is CACNSGGSGNTIYF.

The chain carries TRBV6-1 and TRBJ2-1; D not resolved. The V end was cut by 6 bases, the J end by 5 bases, with 11 bases between. Germline CDR1 and CDR2: MNHNS and SASEGT. This CDR3 is 13 amino acids long. In DNA, the CDR3 is TGTGCCAGCAGGAATCTGGCTCACAATGAGCAGTTCTTC. This sequence encodes CASRNLAHNEQFF.

The J gene is TRBJ1-6, the V gene TRBV5-6, with D tentatively TRBD1 (6 bases). Trimming took off 2 bases at V and 5 bases at J, with 8 bases between the two ends. This CDR3 has 14 amino acids. Germline CDR1 reads SGHDT; CDR2 reads YYEEEE. CDR3 protein: CASSFDRNNSPLHF. In nucleotides, the CDR3 is TGTGCCAGCAGCTTTGACAGGAATAATTCACCCCTCCACTTT.

This clone was seen only once. The gene calls are TRBV6-5 and TRBJ1-4; 7 bases agree with TRBD1. J gave up 8 bases and V 8 bases, and 5 bases lay outside the gene matches. CDR1 is MNHEY, CDR2 SVGAGI, per germline. CDR3 size: 12 residues. CDR3 nucleotides: TGTGCCAGCTCCAGGGGGAGAGAAAAACTGTTTTTT. It specifies CASSRGREKLFF.

CDR3 in amino acids: CASSLLAGGPTETQYF. In nucleotides, the CDR3 is TGTGCCAGCAGTTTACTAGCGGGAGGGCCGACAGAGACCCAGTACTTC. The chain carries TRBV27 and TRBJ2-5; 12 nucleotides align to TRBD2. Germline CDR1 MNHEY, CDR2 SMNVEV (reference sequence). The V and J ends lost 2 bases and 4 bases, in that order; junction bases with no gene match: 5. The CDR3 runs to 16 residues.

The V call is TRBV23-1, the J call TRBJ1-5; D is possibly TRBD1 (6 bases). TRBV23-1 is assigned to the ORF class and has an uncertain function. This CDR3 spans 16 amino acids. Trimming removed 8 bases at V and 4 bases at J, with 21 bases between. This CDR3 is CASEGDHREENQPQHF. Written as DNA, the CDR3 is TGCGCCAGCGAGGGGGATCACAGGGAAGAGAATCAGCCCCAGCATTTT.

CDR3 region: CARSFEWAKNIQYF. CDR3 DNA: TGTGCCAGGAGTTTTGAGTGGGCCAAAAACATTCAGTACTTC. The chain links TRBV6-1 to TRBJ2-4; D is ambiguous. This CDR3 region has 14 residues. The germline gives CDR1 MNHNS, CDR2 SASEGT. V was clipped by 9 bases and J by 1 base, with 13 bases between them.

The chain couples TRBV5-4 to TRBJ2-6; the D gene is possibly TRBD1 (6 bases). This CDR3 is built from 16 residues. From germline, CDR1 is SGHNT and CDR2 YYREEE (reference sequence). Trimming removed 0 bases at V and 4 bases at J, with 11 bases between. The CDR3 region has the DNA TGTGCCAGCAGCTTGGACAGGGTAGCCGGGGCCAACGTCCTGACTTTC. Protein product: CASSLDRVAGANVLTF. The complete variable domain, with remaining parts taken from reference TRBV5-4 and TRBJ2-6, reads ETGVTQSPTHLIKTRGQQVTLRCSSQSGHNTVSWYQQALGQGPQFIFQYYREEENGRGNFPPRFSGLQFPNYSSELNVNALELDDSALYLCASSLDRVAGANVLTFGAGSRLTVL.

This sequence joins TRBV25-1 and TRBJ1-1; 7 bases agree with TRBD1. The CDR3 is 17 amino acids. Germline CDR1 reads MGHDK; CDR2 reads SYGVNS. V lost 6 bases and J lost 0; bases outside the gene matches: 13. The CDR3 protein is CASRLGGGDPLNTEAFF. The DNA of the CDR3 is TGTGCCAGCAGATTAGGAGGGGGCGATCCCTTGAACACTGAAGCTTTCTTT.

The chain combines TRBV15 with TRBJ1-1, with 7 bases that match TRBD1. The CDR3 has 13 residues. Germline trimming cut 7 bases from V and 1 base from J; bases unmatched to any gene: 3. Per germline, CDR1 LNHNV and CDR2 YYDKDF (reference sequence). CDR3 DNA: TGTGCCACCAAGAGACAGGGGAACACTGAAGCTTTCTTT. Translation: CATKRQGNTEAFF.

The gene calls are TRBV28 and TRBJ1-2; TRBD1 matches at 9 bases. Trimming took 9 bases from V and 6 from J; bases not matched to a gene: 5. Germline values: CDR1 MDHEN, CDR2 SYDVKM. The CDR3 is made up of 12 amino acids. CDR3 loop: CASGQGWDGYTF. The CDR3 nucleotides read TGTGCCAGTGGACAGGGGTGGGATGGCTACACCTTC.

V usage is TRBV7-3 and J usage is TRBJ2-3; 7 bases line up with TRBD2. Germline V CDR1 and CDR2: SGHTA, FQGTGA. Trimming took 5 bases from V and 3 from J; bases not matched to a gene: 8. The CDR3 length is 15 residues. The CDR3 sequence: CASSAPGGETDTQYF. The CDR3 DNA reads TGTGCCAGCAGCGCACCGGGAGGAGAGACAGATACGCAGTATTTT. The variable domain in full, with the rest retrieved from reference TRBV7-3 and TRBJ2-3, is GAGVSQTPSNKVTEKGKYVELRCDPISGHTALYWYRQSLGQGPEFLIYFQGTGAADDSGLPNDRFFAVRPEGSVSTLKIQRTERGDSAVYLCASSAPGGETDTQYFGPGTRLTVL.

The gene calls are TRBV10-3 and TRBJ2-2; no clear D gene. The CDR3 length is 14 residues. With 6 bases removed from V and 4 bases from J, the gap between germline ends came to 12 bases. From germline, CDR1 is ENHRY and CDR2 SYGVKD. The CDR3 DNA reads as TGTGCCATCAGGCGAGTCGGGTCCACCGGGGAGCTGTTTTTT. Residues: CAIRRVGSTGELFF.

This clone was observed a handful of times. V and J are TRBV19 and TRBJ2-5, with D possibly TRBD2 on 6 matching bases. The closer fit of TRBJ2-7 to the DNA end suggests the J call may be wrong. Germline CDR1 is LNHDA and CDR2 is SQIVND (reference sequence). The CDR3 totals 13 residues. CDR3 region: CASSRSGLYEQYF. CDR3 nucleotide sequence: TGTGCCAGTAGCCGTAGCGGACTATACGAGCAGTACTTC.

The chain couples TRBV28 to TRBJ2-1; 7 bases are shared with TRBD1. The trim removed 1 base at V and 4 bases at J, leaving 7 bases unmatched. This CDR3 is 16 amino acids long. Per the germline V gene, CDR1 is MDHEN and CDR2 is SYDVKM. CDR3 coding DNA: TGTGCCAGCAGTTTATATGGGCAGGGGGAATACAATGAGCAGTTCTTC. It translates to CASSLYGQGEYNEQFF.

A remark on this clone: The junction does not match germline at one end; this may be a read error. The chain combines TRBV7-9 with TRBJ1-2, with D possibly TRBD1 on 5 matching bases. Looked up from germline, CDR1 is SEHNR and CDR2 is FQNEAQ (reference sequence). There are 12 residues in the CDR3. The CDR3, as DNA: TGTTCCAGCAGCTTAGCCGAGTCCTGGGACTTCTTC. Amino acid sequence: CSSSLAESWDFF.

This rearrangement joins TRBV6-5 to TRBJ2-1; D unresolved. From germline, CDR1 is MNHEY and CDR2 SVGAGI. Trimming pared 0 bases from V and 8 bases from J, leaving 11 bases between. The CDR3 is made up of 14 amino acids. CDR3 nucleotide sequence: TGTGCCAGCAGTTACTCGCCAGTGTTCGATGAGCAGTTCTTC. This translates into CASSYSPVFDEQFF.

The V gene is TRBV10-3, the J gene TRBJ2-2; TRBD1 is a possible D gene (5 bases). The V end lost 6 bases, the J end lost 1 base, and 12 bases lay between the germline ends. The CDR3 covers 15 residues. Germline V gene lookup returns CDR1 ENHRY and CDR2 SYGVKD. CDR3: CAIRTDIRNTGELFF. The CDR3 DNA reads TGTGCCATCAGAACGGACATCCGGAACACCGGGGAGCTGTTTTTT.

This clone has a handful of counts. This rearrangement joins TRBV5-5 to TRBJ1-4; 10 bases are shared with TRBD1. The CDR3 length is 13 residues. CDR1 SGHKS and CDR2 YYEKEE come from the germline V gene (reference sequence). Trimming at V came to 5 bases and at J to 6 bases, leaving 1 base not matched to a gene. The CDR3 loop reads CASRTGGDEKLFF. CDR3 DNA: TGTGCCAGCAGGACAGGGGGCGATGAAAAACTGTTTTTT.

The gene calls are TRBV4-2 and TRBJ2-7; 7 nucleotides match TRBD2. After removal of 1 base from V and 4 bases from J, the junction contained 7 bases not matched to a gene. The CDR3 has 15 amino acids. The germline V gene has CDR1 LGHNA and CDR2 YNFKEQ. The CDR3 loop is CASSQAEGGPYEQYF. The DNA for the CDR3 is TGTGCCAGCAGCCAAGCCGAGGGAGGGCCGTACGAGCAGTACTTC.

The V and J genes are TRBV7-9 and TRBJ2-1; 10 bases fit TRBD2. V was pared by 5 bases and J by 5 bases, with 9 bases of the junction left unmatched. The CDR3 is 16 amino acids. CDR1 and CDR2 (germline): SEHNR, FQNEAQ (reference sequence). CDR3: CASSGLADHGNNEQFF. The CDR3 DNA is TGTGCCAGCAGCGGACTAGCGGACCACGGAAACAATGAGCAGTTCTTC. The complete variable domain, with remaining parts taken from reference TRBV7-9 and TRBJ2-1, reads DTGVSQNPRHKITKRGQNVTFRCDPISEHNRLYWYRQTLGQGPEFLTYFQNEAQLEKSRLLSDRFSAERPKGSFSTLEIQRTEQGDSAMYLCASSGLADHGNNEQFFGPGTRLTVL.

The chain is built from TRBV10-2 and TRBJ1-5; D not certain. V was clipped by 0 bases and J by 3 bases, with 9 bases between them. Germline loops: CDR1 WSHSY, CDR2 SAAADI. The CDR3 runs 15 residues. CDR3 residues: CASSESNSANQPQHF. CDR3 nucleotide sequence: TGCGCCAGCAGTGAGTCAAACAGTGCCAATCAGCCCCAGCATTTT.

The chain carries TRBV29-1 and TRBJ1-4; weak D call: TRBD1 (5 bases). This CDR3 has 12 residues. Germline V gene lookup returns CDR1 SQVTM and CDR2 ANQGSEA. V was clipped by 4 bases and J by 7 bases, with 10 bases between them. DNA of the CDR3: TGCAGCGTTGTAGGGGCCGGTGAAAAACTGTTTTTT. Translated: CSVVGAGEKLFF.

This clone came up a few times. The genes are TRBV5-1 and TRBJ2-7, with 9 positions matching TRBD1. The CDR3 is 16 amino acids. CDR1 and CDR2 (germline): SGHRS, YFSETQ. Germline trimming cut 0 bases from V and 3 bases from J; bases unmatched to any gene: 7. CDR3 loop: CASSLAYRGLSYEQYF. CDR3 sequence (DNA): TGCGCCAGCAGCTTGGCCTACAGGGGGCTGAGCTACGAGCAGTACTTC. The full variable domain, with the rest looked up from reference TRBV5-1 and TRBJ2-7, is KAGVTQTPRYLIKTRGQQVTLSCSPISGHRSVSWYQQTPGQGLQFLFEYFSETQRNKGNFPGRFSGRQFSNSRSEMNVSTLELGDSALYLCASSLAYRGLSYEQYFGPGTRLTVT.

This clone has more than one count but fewer than ten. This rearrangement joins TRBV2 to TRBJ2-7, with no clear D. V was pared by 4 bases and J by 1 base, with 8 bases between. This CDR3 contains 13 residues. Germline V gives CDR1 SNHLY, CDR2 FYNNEI. This CDR3 reads CASSVLGSYEQYF. CDR3 DNA: TGTGCCAGCAGTGTGCTAGGTTCCTACGAGCAGTACTTC.